This T cell receptor beta chain was documented in a study of T cell responses to AZD1222 COVID-19 vaccine. Clones were sequenced by immunoSEQ multiplex PCR, and TCRdb holds only the in-frame ones, with some missing. The sample yields about 120,000 clones, 80% to 90% seen once. The germline CDR1 and CDR2 sequences are MNHNY and SVGAGI (reference sequence). The CDR3 covers 15 residues. V lost 6 bases and J lost 0, with 12 bases in between. The source was peripheral blood, collected on day 0 of AZD1222 vaccination. This receptor was obtained from an adult in good health. The chain combines TRBV6-6 with TRBJ2-4; no firm D call. The CDR3 bases are TGTGCCAGCAGGCCAGCCTTGGGAGCCAAAAACATTCAGTACTTC. Amino acid sequence: CASRPALGAKNIQYF.